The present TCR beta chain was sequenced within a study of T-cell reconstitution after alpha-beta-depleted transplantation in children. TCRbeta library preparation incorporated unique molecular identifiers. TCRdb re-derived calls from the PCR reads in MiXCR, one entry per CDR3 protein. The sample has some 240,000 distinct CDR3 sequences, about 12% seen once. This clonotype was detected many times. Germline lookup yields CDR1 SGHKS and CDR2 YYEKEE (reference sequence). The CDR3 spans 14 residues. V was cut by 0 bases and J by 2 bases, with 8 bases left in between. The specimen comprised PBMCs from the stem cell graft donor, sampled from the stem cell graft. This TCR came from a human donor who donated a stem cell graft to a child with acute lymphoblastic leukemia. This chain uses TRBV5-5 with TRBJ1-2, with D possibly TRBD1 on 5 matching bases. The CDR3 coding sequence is TGTGCCAGCAGCTTGGGGGACGAGAACTATGGCTACACCTTC. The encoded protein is CASSLGDENYGYTF.